Below, 5 T cell receptor beta chains from the same sample are listed, as sequenced in a study of T cell changes during pregnancy in multiple sclerosis. Produced via immunoSEQ multiplex PCR; TCRdb's table is partial and in-frame only. Of about 73,000 clones detected, roughly 92% appear once; the ten largest clones hold roughly 2.8%. The input for sequencing was peripheral blood, taken in the third trimester of pregnancy. The receptors here all came from a female donor in good health, enrolled as a control in a pregnancy study.

The chain recombines TRBV4-2 with TRBJ2-1, with 7 nucleotides matching TRBD2. The ends lost 0 bases at V and 6 bases at J; junction bases unmatched: 2. The CDR3 spans 14 residues. Germline values: CDR1 LGHNA, CDR2 YNFKEQ. CDR3 sequence: CASSQDGTTNEQFF. CDR3 DNA: TGTGCCAGCAGCCAAGATGGGACTACCAATGAGCAGTTCTTC.

This chain joins TRBV27 and TRBJ2-3, with a possible D match to TRBD2 (5 bases). This CDR3 contains 14 residues. Germline V gene sequence: CDR1 MNHEY, CDR2 SMNVEV (reference sequence). Between the trimmed V and J ends, which lost 6 bases and 4 bases, there was a span of 14 bases. CDR3 protein: CASSSFGESDTQYF. The DNA of the CDR3 is TGTGCCAGCAGCAGTTTCGGGGAATCAGATACGCAGTATTTT.

V is TRBV5-4 and J is TRBJ2-1; D is undetermined. The CDR3 totals 13 residues. The germline V gene has CDR1 SGHNT and CDR2 YYREEE (reference sequence). V lost 4 bases, J lost 6 bases, and 11 bases lay in between. This CDR3 is CASSMTSTNEQFF. Here the CDR3 DNA reads TGTGCCAGCAGCATGACATCGACCAATGAGCAGTTCTTC.

V and J are TRBV11-2 and TRBJ2-5; possible D gene TRBD2, 6 bases. The V gene's germline CDR1 is SGHAT and CDR2 FQNNGV. The V end lost 6 bases, the J end lost 7 bases, and 12 bases lay between the germline ends. This CDR3 contains 12 residues. The CDR3 reads CASRAEAGTQYF. In nucleotides, the CDR3 is TGTGCCAGCAGGGCCGAAGCGGGGACCCAGTACTTC. The full variable domain, rest sourced from reference TRBV11-2 and TRBJ2-5, is EAGVAQSPRYKIIEKRQSVAFWCNPISGHATLYWYQQILGQGPKLLIQFQNNGVVDDSQLPKDRFSAERLKGVDSTLKIQPAKLEDSAVYLCASRAEAGTQYFGPGTRLLVL.

The V call is TRBV19, the J call TRBJ2-3, with 7 bases aligning to TRBD1. Germline-derived CDR1 and CDR2 are LNHDA and SQIVND (reference sequence). This CDR3 region has 14 residues. Unmatched junction bases numbered 8, after V lost 6 bases and J lost 5 bases. The CDR3, as DNA: TGTGCCAGTAGCCTCGGACAGGATGTAGATACGCAGTATTTT. Its translation is CASSLGQDVDTQYF. Combining the CDR3 with reference TRBV19 and TRBJ2-3 gives the whole variable domain DGGITQSPKYLFRKEGQNVTLSCEQNLNHDAMYWYRQDPGQGLRLIYYSQIVNDFQKGDIAEGYSVSREKKESFPLTVTSAQKNPTAFYLCASSLGQDVDTQYFGPGTRLTVL.